The source of this T cell receptor beta chain is a study of T cell repertoires in cytomegalovirus infection. This clonotype was detected only a few times. Its antigen is undetermined. TCRdb re-called the reads with MiXCR, one entry per CDR3 protein. The repertoire holds hundreds of thousands of distinct CDR3 sequences, approximately 32% seen once, with around an eighth in the top ten. With 5 bases removed from V and 4 bases from J, the gap between germline ends came to 11 bases. This CDR3 is 14 amino acids long. Germline V gene data show CDR1 as SGHNT and CDR2 as YENEEA. Sequenced here: cultured CD8+ T cells from PBMCs, sampled from culture after CMV antigen stimulation. V and J are TRBV11-3 and TRBJ2-2; D ambiguous. The sequence derives from a human donor in good health (CMV status not recorded). Some clones in this sample may be carry-over from other donors' samples. This chain's CDR3 is CASSPLGVTGELFF. CDR3 bases: TGTGCCAGCAGCCCCCTCGGAGTCACCGGGGAGCTGTTTTTT.